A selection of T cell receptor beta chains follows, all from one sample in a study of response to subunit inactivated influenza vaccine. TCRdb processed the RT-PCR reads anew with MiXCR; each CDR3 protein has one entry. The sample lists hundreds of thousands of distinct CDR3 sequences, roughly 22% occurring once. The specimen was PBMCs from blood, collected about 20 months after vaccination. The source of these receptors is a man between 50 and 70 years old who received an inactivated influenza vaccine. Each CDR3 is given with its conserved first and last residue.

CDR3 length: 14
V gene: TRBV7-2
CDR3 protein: CASSFQGGTGELFF

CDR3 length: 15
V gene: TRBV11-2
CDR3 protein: CASSRTGAHGETQYF

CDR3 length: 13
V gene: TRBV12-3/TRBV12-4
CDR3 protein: CASRLGTAGELFF

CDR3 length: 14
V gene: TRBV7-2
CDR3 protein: CASSPSMGPYEQYF

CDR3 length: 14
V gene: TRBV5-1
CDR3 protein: CASSSGRTNEKLFF

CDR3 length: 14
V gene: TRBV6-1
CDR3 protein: CASNTDRTSPKAFF

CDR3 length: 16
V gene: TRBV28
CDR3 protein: CASSLLTPASTDTQYF

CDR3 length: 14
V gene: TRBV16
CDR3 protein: CASSPGQGIYEQFF

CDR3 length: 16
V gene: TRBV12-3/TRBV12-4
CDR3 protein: CASSPTTGQGSREAFF

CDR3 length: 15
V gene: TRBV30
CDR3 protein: CAWTPTDPIPYEQYF

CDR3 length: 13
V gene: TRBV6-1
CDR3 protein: CASSALDIYEQYF

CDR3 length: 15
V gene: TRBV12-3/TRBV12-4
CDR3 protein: CASSLMVAGNQPQHF

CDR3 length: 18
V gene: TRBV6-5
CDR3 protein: CASSYSQGFDLRGIGYTF

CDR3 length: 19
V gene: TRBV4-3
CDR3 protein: CASSQEPGQGASGANVLTF

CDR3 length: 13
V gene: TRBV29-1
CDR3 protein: CSGGQGATDIQYF

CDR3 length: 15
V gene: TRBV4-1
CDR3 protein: CASSRLGEMNTEAFF

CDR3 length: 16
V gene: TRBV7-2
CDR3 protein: CASSAGTHVINEKLFF

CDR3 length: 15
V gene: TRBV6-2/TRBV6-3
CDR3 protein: CASSYASPLTGELFF

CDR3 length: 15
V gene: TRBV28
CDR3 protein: CASSFWGAQHYGYTF

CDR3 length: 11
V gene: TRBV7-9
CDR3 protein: CASTITDTQYF

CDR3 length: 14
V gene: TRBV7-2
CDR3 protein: CASSIRQGPDTQYF

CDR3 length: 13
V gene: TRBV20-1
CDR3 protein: CSAVDRVNQPQHF

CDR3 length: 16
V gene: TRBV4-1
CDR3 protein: CASSQVGAADNQPQHF

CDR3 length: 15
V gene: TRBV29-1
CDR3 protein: CSAAGGTSSPYEQYF

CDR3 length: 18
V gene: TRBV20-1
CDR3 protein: CSALSGGGFLSSYNEQFF

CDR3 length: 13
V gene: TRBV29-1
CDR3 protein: CSVGGTVGTEAFF

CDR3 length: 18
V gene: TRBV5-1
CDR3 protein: CASSLAGTTFSGANVLTF

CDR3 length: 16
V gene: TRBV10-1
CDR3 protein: CASSDGVGLDDGELFF

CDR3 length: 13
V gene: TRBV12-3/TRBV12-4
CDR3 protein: CASSPQANYGYTF

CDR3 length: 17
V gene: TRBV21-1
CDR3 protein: CASNKTSGRWRAYEQYF

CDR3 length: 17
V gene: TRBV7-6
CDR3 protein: CASSLTWQGEGVTEAFF

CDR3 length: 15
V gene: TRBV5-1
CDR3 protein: CASSLPDRGSYEQYF

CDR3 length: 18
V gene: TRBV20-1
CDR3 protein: CSARDNSRQGIRYNEQFF

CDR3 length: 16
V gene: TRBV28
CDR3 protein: CASSTPGRVGNQPQHF

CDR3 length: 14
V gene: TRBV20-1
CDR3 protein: CSAPALASTDTQYF

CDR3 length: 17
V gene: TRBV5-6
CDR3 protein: CASSLPSEVAIYNEQFF

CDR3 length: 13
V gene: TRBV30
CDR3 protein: CALTGGRSYGYTF

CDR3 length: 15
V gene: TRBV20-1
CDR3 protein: CSARPRDRAYNEQFF

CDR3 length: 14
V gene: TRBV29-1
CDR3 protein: CSVARTTNTGELFF

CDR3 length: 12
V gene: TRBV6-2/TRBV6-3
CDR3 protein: CASSAGLGTQYF

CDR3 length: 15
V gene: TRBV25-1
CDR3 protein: CASSRTSGSLNEQFF

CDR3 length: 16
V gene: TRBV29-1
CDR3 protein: CSVEMGQGAKGETQYF

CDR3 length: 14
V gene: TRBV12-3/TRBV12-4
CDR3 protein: CASTPTGVINEQFF

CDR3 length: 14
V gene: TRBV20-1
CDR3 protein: CSASGPGHPDTQYF

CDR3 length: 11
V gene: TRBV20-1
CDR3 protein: CSARPYTEAFF

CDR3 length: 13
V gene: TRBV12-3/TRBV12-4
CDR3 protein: CASTPRGSYEQYF

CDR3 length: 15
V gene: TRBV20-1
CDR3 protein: CSARSAGTGHEKLFF

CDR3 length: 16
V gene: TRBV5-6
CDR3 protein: CASSNRDRVNTGELFF